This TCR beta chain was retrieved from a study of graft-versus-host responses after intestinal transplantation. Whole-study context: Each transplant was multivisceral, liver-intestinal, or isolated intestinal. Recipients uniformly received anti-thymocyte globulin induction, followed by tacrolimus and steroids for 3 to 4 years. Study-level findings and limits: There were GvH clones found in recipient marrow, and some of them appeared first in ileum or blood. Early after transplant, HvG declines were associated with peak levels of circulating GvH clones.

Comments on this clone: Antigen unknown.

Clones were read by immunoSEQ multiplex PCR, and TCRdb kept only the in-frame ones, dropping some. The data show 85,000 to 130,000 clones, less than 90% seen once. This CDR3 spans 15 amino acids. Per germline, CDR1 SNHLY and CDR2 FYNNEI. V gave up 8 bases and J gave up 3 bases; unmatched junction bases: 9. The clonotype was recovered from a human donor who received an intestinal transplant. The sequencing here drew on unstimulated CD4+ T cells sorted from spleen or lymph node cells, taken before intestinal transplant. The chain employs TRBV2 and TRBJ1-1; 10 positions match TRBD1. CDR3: CASRGQGNVDTEAFF. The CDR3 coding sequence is TGTGCCAGCCGGGGACAGGGGAATGTAGACACTGAAGCTTTCTTT.